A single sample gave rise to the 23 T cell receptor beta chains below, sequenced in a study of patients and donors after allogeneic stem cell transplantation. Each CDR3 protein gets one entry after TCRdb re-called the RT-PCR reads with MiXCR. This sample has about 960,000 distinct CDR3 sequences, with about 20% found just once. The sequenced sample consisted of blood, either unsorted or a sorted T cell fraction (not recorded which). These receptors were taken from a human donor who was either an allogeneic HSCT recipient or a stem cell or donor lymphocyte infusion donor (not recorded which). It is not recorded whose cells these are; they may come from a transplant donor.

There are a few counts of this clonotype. The CDR3 nucleotides are TGTGCCAGCAGTTCCCCAGGAGGTCAGCCCCAGCATTTT. It specifies CASSSPGGQPQHF. The rearrangement links TRBV6-6 to TRBJ1-5, with no clear D. Trimming shortened V by 4 bases and J by 6 bases, and 10 bases separated the two germline ends. From germline, CDR1 is MNHNY and CDR2 SVGAGI (reference sequence). The CDR3 length is 13 residues.

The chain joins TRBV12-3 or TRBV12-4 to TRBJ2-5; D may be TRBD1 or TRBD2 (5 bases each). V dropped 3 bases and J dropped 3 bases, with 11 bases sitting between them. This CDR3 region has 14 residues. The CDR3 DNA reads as TGTGCCAGCAGTTTGGACGGGACCGAAGAGACCCAGTACTTC. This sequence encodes CASSLDGTEETQYF.

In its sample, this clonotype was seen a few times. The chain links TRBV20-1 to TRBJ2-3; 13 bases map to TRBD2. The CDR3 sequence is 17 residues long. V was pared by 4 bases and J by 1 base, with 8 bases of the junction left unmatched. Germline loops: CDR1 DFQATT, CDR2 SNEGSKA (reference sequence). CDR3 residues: CSATRTSGGGGTDTQYF. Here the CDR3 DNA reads TGCAGTGCTACCAGGACTAGCGGGGGCGGCGGCACAGATACGCAGTATTTT.

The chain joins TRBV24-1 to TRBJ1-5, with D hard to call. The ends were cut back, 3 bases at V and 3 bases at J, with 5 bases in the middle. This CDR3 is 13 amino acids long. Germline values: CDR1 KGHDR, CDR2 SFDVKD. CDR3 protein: CATSDPNNQPQHF. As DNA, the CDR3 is TGTGCCACCAGTGATCCAAACAATCAGCCCCAGCATTTT.

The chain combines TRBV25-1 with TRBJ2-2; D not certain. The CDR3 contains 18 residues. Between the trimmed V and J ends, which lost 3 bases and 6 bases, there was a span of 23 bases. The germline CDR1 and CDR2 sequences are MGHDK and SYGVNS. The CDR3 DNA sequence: TGTGCCAGCAGTGAGAATATAGGAGCCGTTAGCCTTCCCGGGGAGCTGTTTTTT. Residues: CASSENIGAVSLPGELFF.

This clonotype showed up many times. The CDR3 spells CASSFSPPTSGRGNEQFF. In DNA form, the CDR3 reads TGCGCCAGCAGCTTCTCCCCACCGACTAGCGGGAGGGGCAATGAGCAGTTCTTC. The rearrangement uses TRBV5-1 and TRBJ2-1; 14 bases align to TRBD2. J gave up 6 bases and V 2 bases, and 10 bases lay outside the gene matches. Germline V gene data show CDR1 as SGHRS and CDR2 as YFSETQ. The CDR3 extends over 18 amino acids. Together with reference TRBV5-1 and TRBJ2-1, the CDR3 gives the full variable domain: KAGVTQTPRYLIKTRGQQVTLSCSPISGHRSVSWYQQTPGQGLQFLFEYFSETQRNKGNFPGRFSGRQFSNSRSEMNVSTLELGDSALYLCASSFSPPTSGRGNEQFFGPGTRLTVL.

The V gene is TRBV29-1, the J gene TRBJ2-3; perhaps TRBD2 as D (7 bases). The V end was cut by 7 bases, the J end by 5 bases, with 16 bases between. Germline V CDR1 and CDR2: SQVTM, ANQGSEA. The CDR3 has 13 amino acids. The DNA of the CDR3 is TGCAGCGGGGGGGGCGCAGGGAAAGATACGCAGTATTTT. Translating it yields CSGGGAGKDTQYF.

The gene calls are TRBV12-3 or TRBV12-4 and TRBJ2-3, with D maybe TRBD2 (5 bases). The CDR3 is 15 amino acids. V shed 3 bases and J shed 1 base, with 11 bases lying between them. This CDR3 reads CASSLPGKGTDTQYF. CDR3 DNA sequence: TGTGCCAGCAGTTTGCCCGGGAAGGGCACAGATACGCAGTATTTT.

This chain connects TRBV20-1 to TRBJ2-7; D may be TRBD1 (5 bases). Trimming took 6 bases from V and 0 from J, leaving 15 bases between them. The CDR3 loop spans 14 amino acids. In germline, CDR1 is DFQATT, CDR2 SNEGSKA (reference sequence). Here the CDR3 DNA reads TGCAGTGCGGTAAGGGGCGCCAACTCCTACGAGCAGTACTTC. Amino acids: CSAVRGANSYEQYF.

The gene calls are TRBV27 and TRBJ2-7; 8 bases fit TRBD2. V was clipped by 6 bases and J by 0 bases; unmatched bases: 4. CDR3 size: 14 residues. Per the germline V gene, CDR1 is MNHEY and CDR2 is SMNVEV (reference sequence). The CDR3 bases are TGTGCCAGCAGGTACGGGGGGGGCTCCTACGAGCAGTACTTC. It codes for CASRYGGGSYEQYF.

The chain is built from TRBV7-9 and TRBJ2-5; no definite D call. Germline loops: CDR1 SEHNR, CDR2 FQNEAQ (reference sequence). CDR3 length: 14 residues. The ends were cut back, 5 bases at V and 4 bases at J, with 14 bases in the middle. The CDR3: CASSPITVPETQYF. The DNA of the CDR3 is TGTGCCAGCAGCCCCATTACGGTCCCAGAGACCCAGTACTTC.

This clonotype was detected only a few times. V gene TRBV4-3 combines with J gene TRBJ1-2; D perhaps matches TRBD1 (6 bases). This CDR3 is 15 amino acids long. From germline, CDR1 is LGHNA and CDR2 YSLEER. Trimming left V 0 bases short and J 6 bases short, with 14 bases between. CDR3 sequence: CASSQDWLGGNGYTF. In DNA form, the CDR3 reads TGCGCCAGCAGCCAAGATTGGTTGGGGGGCAATGGCTACACCTTC.

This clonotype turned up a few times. In DNA, the CDR3 is TGTGCCAGCAGAGTCAGGGAGGGCACTGAAGCTTTCTTT. Translated: CASRVREGTEAFF. The J gene is TRBJ1-1, the V gene TRBV6-4; D may be TRBD1 (5 bases). The CDR3 loop spans 13 amino acids. Germline V gives CDR1 MRHNA, CDR2 SNTAGT. Trimming left V 6 bases short and J 4 bases short, with 12 bases between.

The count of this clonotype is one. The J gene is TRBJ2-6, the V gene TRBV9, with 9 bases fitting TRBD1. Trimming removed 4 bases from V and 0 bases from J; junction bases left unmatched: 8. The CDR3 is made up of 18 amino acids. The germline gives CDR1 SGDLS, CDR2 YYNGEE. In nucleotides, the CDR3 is TGTGCCAGCAGCCAGCGGGACAGGGATTACTCTGGGGCCAACGTCCTGACTTTC. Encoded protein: CASSQRDRDYSGANVLTF.

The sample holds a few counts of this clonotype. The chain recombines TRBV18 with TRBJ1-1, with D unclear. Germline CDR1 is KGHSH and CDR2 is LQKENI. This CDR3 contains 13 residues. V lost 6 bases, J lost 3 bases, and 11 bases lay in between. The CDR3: CASSTQVDTEAFF. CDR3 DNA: TGTGCCAGCTCCACCCAGGTAGACACTGAAGCTTTCTTT.

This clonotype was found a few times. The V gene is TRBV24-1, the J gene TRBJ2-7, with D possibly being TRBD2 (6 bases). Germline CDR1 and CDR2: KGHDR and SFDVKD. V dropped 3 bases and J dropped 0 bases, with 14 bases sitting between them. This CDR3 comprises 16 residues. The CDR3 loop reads CATSDGRRGNSYEQYF. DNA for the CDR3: TGTGCCACCAGTGATGGGCGGCGGGGCAACTCCTACGAGCAGTACTTC.

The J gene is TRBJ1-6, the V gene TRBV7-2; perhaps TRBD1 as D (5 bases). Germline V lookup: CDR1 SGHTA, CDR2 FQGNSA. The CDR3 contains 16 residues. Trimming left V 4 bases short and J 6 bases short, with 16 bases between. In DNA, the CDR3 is TGTGCCAGCAGCTCCGGCGGGGGTGACGGTAATTCACCCCTCCACTTT. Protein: CASSSGGGDGNSPLHF.

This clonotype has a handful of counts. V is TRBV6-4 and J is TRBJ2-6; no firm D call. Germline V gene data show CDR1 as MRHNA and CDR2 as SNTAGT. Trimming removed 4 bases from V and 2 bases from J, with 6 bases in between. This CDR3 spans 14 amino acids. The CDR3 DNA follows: TGTGCCAGCAGTGCGGGTACTGGGGCCAACGTCCTGACTTTC. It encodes CASSAGTGANVLTF.

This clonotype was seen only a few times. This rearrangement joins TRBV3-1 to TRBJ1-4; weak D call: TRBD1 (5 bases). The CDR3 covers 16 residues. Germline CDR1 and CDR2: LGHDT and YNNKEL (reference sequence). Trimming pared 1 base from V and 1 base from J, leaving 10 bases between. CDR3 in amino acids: CASSQGDGVTNEKLFF. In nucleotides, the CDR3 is TGTGCCAGCAGCCAAGGGGACGGGGTAACTAATGAAAAACTGTTTTTT.

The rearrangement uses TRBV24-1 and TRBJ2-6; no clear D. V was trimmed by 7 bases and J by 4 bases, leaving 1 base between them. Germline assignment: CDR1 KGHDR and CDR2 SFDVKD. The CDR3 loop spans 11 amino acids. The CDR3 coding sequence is TGTGCCACCAGCGGGGCCAACGTCCTGACTTTC. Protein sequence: CATSGANVLTF.

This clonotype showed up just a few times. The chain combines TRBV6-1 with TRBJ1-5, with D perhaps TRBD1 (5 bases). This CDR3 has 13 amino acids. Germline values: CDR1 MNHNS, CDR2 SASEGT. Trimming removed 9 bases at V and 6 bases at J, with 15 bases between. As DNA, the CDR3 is TGTGCCAGTAGAGCAAGGGGCAGTCAGCCCCAGCATTTT. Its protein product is CASRARGSQPQHF.

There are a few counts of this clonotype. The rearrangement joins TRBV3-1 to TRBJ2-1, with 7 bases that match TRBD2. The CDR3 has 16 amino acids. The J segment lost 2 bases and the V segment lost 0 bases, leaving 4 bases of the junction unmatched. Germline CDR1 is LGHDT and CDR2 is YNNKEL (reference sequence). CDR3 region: CASSQERGEPYNEQFF. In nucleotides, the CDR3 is TGTGCCAGCAGCCAAGAACGGGGGGAACCCTACAATGAGCAGTTCTTC.

The CDR3, as DNA: TGTGCCAGCAGCTTAGTAAGGGCCGCGTTGGGCGAGCAGTACTTC. The encoded protein is CASSLVRAALGEQYF. The chain couples TRBV7-6 to TRBJ2-7, with no clear D. This CDR3 contains 15 residues. The germline V and J ends were trimmed by 1 base and 6 bases, with 16 bases remaining between them. CDR1 and CDR2 (germline): SGHVS, FNYEAQ. Complete variable domain (other parts from reference TRBV7-6 and TRBJ2-7): GAGVSQSPRYKVTKRGQDVALRCDPISGHVSLYWYRQALGQGPEFLTYFNYEAQQDKSGLPNDRFSAERPEGSISTLTIQRTEQRDSAMYRCASSLVRAALGEQYFGPGTRLTVT.